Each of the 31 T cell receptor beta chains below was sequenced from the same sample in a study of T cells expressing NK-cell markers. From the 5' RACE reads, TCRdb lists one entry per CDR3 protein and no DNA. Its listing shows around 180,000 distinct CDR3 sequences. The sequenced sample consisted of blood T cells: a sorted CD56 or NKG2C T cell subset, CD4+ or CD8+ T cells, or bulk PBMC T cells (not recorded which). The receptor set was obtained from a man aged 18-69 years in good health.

CDR3 sequence reads: CASSLWAPPSTDTQYF. The rearrangement uses TRBV11-2 and TRBJ2-3; TCRdb selects TRBD1, and the lack of DNA leaves this call unchecked. Germline CDR1 and CDR2: SGHAT and FQNNGV. This CDR3 spans 16 amino acids.

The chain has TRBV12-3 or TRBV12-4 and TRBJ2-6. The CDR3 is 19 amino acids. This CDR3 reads CASSLALWAFPSGANVLTF.

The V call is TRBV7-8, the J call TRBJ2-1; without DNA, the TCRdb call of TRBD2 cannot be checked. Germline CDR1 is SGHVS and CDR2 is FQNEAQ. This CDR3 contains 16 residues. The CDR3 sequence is CASSLVGGGALGEQFF.

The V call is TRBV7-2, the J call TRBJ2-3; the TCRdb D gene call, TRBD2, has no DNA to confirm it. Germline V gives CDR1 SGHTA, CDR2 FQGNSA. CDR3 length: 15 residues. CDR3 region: CASSLTSGGADTQYF.

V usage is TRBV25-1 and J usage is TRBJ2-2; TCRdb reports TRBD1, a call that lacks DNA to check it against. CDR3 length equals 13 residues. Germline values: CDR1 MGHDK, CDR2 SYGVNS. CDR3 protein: CASTGENTGELFF.

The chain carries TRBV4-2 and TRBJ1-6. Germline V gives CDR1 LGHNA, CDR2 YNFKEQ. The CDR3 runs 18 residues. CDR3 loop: CASSPTTALSSYNSPLHF.

This CDR3 is CASSDPGGGNTEAFF. The genes are TRBV28 and TRBJ1-1; TCRdb calls TRBD1, which cannot be checked without DNA. Germline CDR1 reads MDHEN; CDR2 reads SYDVKM. The CDR3 totals 15 residues.

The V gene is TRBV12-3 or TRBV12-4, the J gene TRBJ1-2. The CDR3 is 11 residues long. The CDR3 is CASSDLGGYTF.

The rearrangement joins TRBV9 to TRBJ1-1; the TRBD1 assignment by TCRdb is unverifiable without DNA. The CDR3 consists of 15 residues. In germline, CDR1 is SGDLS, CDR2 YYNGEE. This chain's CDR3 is CASSVVGTGNYEAFF.

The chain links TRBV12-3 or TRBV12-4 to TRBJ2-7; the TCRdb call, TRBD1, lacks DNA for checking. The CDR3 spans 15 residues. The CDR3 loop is CASSLMTGPLWEQYF.

The CDR3 here is CASRNAIGTDAYEQYF. The J gene is TRBJ2-7, the V gene TRBV5-5; without DNA, the TCRdb call of TRBD1 cannot be checked. The germline CDR1 and CDR2 sequences are SGHKS and YYEKEE (reference sequence). The CDR3 covers 16 residues.

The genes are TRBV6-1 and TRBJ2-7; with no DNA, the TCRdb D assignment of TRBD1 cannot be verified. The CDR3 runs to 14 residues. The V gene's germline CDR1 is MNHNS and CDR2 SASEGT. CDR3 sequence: CASSQTGSGDEQYF.

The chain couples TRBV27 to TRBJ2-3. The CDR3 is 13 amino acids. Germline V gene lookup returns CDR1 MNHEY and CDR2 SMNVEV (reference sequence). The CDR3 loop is CASSLSVSDTQYF.

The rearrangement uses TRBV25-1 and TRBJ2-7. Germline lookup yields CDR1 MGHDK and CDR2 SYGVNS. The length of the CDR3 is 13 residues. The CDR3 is CASSEWRSDEQYF.

CDR3 in amino acids: CASSPPAAAGATAYEQYF. V usage is TRBV3-1 and J usage is TRBJ2-7; TCRdb lists TRBD1, though no DNA is available to test this call. Germline CDR1 LGHDT, CDR2 YNNKEL (reference sequence). This CDR3 comprises 18 residues.

CDR3 sequence: CASSLGTVANYGYTF. This chain connects TRBV7-9 to TRBJ1-2; the D gene TCRdb calls, TRBD1, cannot be checked with no DNA. This CDR3 is built from 15 residues. Germline CDR1 reads SEHNR; CDR2 reads FQNEAQ (reference sequence).

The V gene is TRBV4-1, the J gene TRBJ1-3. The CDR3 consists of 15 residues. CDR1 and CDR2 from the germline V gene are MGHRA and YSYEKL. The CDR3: CASRPLPNSGNTIYF.

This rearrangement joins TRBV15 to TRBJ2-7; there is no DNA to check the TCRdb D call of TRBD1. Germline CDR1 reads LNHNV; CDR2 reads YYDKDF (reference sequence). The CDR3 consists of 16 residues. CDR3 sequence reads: CATSRGRQDAGIKQYF.

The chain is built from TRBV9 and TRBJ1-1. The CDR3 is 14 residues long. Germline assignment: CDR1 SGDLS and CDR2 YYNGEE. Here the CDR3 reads CASSVAWEGTEAFF.

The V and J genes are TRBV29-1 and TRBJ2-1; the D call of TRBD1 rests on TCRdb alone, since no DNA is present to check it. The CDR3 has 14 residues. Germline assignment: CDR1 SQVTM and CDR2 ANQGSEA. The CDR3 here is CSARDSSSYNEQFF.

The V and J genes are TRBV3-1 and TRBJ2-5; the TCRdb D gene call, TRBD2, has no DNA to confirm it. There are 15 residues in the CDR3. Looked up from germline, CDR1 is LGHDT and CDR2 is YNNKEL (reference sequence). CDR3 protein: CASSQGIQGGETQYF.

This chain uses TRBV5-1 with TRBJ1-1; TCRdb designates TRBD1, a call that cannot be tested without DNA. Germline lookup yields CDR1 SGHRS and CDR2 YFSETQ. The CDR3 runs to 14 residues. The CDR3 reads CASSPTGSYTEAFF.

The CDR3 reads CASNTLATGELFF. J is TRBJ2-2 and V is TRBV6-2 or TRBV6-3; TCRdb outputs TRBD2, but without DNA this stays unchecked. Germline CDR1 reads MNHEY; CDR2 reads SVGEGT. The CDR3 has 13 residues.

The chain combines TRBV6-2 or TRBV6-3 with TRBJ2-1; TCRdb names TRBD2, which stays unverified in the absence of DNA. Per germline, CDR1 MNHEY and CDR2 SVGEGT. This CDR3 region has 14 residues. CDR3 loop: CASSYEREWEEQFF.

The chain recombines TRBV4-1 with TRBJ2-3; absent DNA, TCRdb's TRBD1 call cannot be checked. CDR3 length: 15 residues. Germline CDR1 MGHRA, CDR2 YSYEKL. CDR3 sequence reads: CASSQGDRSTDTQYF.

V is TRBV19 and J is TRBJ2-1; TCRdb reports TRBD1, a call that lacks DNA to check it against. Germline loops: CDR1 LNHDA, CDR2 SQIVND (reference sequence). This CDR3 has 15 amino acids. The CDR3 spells CASLGPGGSYNEQFF.

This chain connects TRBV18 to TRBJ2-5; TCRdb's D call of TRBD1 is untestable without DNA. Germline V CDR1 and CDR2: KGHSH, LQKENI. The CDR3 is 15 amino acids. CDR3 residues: CASSPSGTIQETQYF.

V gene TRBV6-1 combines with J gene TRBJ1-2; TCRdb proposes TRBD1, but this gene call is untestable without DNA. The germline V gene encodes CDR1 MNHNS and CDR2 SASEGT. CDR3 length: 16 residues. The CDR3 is CASSEAFATGGKGYTF.

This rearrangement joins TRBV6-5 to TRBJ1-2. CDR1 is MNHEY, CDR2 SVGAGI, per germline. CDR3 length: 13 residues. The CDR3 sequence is CASSYGSRWGYTF.

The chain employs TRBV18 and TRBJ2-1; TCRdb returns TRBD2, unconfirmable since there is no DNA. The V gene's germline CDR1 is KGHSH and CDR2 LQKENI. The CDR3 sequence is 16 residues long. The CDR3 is CASSPSGGPSYNEQFF. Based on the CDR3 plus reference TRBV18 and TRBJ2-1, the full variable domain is NAGVMQNPRHLVRRRGQEARLRCSPMKGHSHVYWYRQLPEEGLKFMVYLQKENIIDESGMPKERFSAEFPKEGPSILRIQQVVRGDSAAYFCASSPSGGPSYNEQFFGPGTRLTVL.

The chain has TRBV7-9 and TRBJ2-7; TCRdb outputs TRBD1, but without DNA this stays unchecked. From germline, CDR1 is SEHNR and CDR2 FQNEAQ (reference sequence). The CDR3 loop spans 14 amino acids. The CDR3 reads CASSPRTGDYEQYF.